The entry below gives a single TCR beta chain sequence along with its context. This clonotype was observed at least ten times. Its specific antigen is unknown. Per-base qualities were not stored, and no clone one base away is much larger. The data originate from a study of response to subunit inactivated influenza vaccine (dated by TCRdb to the late 2010s). With regard to the full study: The study used deep quantitative T cell receptor repertoire profiling to track responses to a trivalent subunit inactivated influenza vaccine.

The junction shows trimming of 3 bases on V and 4 bases on J, plus 13 bases between the germline ends. The CDR3 sequence holds 14 residues, the cysteine and phenylalanine included. Left in the record is the CDR3 DNA by itself, 42 bases read in frame from the first base. CDR1 and CDR2 are drawn from the germline V gene: MGHRA, YSYEKL. The paper as a whole reports these results and caveats: It was suggested by the authors that each seasonal influenza vaccination may recruit only a limited number of new T cells.

Receptor amplification or capture employed RT-PCR. The instrument given in TCRdb is Illumina HiSeq 2500. The public reads were reanalyzed by TCRdb: fastp trimming at Q25, MiXCR alignment, in-frame beta chains only. Each CDR3 protein gets just one entry, which takes the most common genes and DNA from the rows behind it. For this sample the table gives roughly 700,000 distinct CDR3 sequences, of which more than 11% were detected only once. The ten largest clones represent 6% to 7% of the sample. This TCR was sampled from a man aged 50 or older who received an inactivated influenza vaccine. Donor details come from another sample of the same person, matched by shared clones. The sequencing here drew on PBMCs from blood, taken less than 15 days before vaccination. The V and J genes are TRBV4-1 and TRBJ2-7; matching of 6 bases hints at TRBD2 as the D gene. The CDR3 loop reads CASSQGLGIYEQYF. The bases are TGCGCCAGCAGCCAGGGACTGGGAATTTACGAGCAGTACTTC.